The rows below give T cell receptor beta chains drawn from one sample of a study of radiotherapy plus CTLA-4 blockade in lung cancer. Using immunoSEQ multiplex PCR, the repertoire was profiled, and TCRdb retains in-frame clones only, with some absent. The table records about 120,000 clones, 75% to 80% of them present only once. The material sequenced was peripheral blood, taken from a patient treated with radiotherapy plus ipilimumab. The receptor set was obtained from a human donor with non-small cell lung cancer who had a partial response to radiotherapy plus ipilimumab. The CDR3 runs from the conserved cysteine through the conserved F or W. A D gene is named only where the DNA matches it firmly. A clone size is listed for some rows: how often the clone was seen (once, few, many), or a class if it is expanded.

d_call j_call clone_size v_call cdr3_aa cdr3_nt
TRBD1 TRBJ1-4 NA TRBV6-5 CASSYFGTGVEKLFF TGTGCCAGCAGTTACTTCGGGACAGGGGTCGAAAAACTGTTTTTT
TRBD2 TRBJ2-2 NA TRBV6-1 CASSGREGGPGELFF TGTGCCAGCAGTGGTCGGGAGGGGGGCCCCGGGGAGCTGTTTTTT
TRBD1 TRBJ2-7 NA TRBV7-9 CASSLQGAYEQYF TGTGCCAGCAGCTTACAGGGGGCATACGAGCAGTACTTC
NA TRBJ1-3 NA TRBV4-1 CASSQGLGSGNTVYF TGCGCCAGCAGCCAAGGCCTAGGTTCTGGAAACACCGTATATTTT
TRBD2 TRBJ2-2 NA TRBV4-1 CASSLQGLAGGYTGELFF TGCGCCAGCAGCCTCCAGGGACTAGCGGGAGGTTACACCGGGGAGCTGTTTTTT
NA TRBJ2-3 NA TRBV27 CASSFRVTDTQYF TGTGCCAGCAGTTTCAGGGTCACAGATACGCAGTATTTT
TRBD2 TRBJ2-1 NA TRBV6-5 CASSYRTSGRGHEQFF TGTGCCAGCAGTTATCGGACTAGCGGGAGGGGGCATGAGCAGTTCTTC
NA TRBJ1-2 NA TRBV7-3 CASSPTAGIGNYGYTF TGTGCCAGCAGCCCGACCGCAGGGATCGGTAACTATGGCTACACCTTC
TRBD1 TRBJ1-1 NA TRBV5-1 CASSSGQMNTEAFF TGCGCCAGCAGCTCGGGACAGATGAACACTGAAGCTTTCTTT
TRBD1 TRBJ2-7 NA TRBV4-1 CASSLGQEHYEQYF TGCGCCAGCAGCCTGGGACAGGAACACTACGAGCAGTACTTC
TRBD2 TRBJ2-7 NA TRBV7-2 CASSWGLAGTYEQYF TGTGCCAGCAGCTGGGGACTAGCGGGGACCTACGAGCAGTACTTC
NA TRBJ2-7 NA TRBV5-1 CASSLGITAGTTGRDYEQYF TGCGCCAGCAGCTTGGGGATTACAGCGGGTACCACGGGAAGAGACTACGAGCAGTACTTC
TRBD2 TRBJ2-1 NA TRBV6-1 CASSEIGTSAGEQFF TGTGCCAGCAGTGAAATAGGGACTAGCGCTGGTGAGCAGTTCTTC
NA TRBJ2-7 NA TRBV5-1 CASSLEQGYEQYF TGCGCCAGCAGCTTGGAGCAGGGCTACGAGCAGTACTTC
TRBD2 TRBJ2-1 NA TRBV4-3 CASSRLAGTEQFF TGCGCCAGCAGCCGGCTAGCGGGGACTGAGCAGTTCTTC
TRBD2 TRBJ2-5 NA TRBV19 CASSPRTSIQVETQYF TGTGCCAGTAGTCCCCGGACTAGTATTCAAGTTGAGACCCAGTACTTC
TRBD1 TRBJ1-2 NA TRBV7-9 CASSNFRDRAYYGYTF TGTGCCAGCAGCAACTTTAGGGACAGGGCCTACTATGGCTACACCTTC
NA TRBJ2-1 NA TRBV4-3 CASSQDPPSLWGEQFF TGCGCCAGCAGCCAAGATCCCCCTAGCTTATGGGGTGAGCAGTTCTTC
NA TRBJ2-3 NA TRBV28 CASLRTDTQYF TGTGCCAGTCTTCGCACAGATACGCAGTATTTT
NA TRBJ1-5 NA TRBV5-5 CASSAANSRPQHF TGTGCCAGCAGCGCCGCTAATTCACGGCCCCAGCATTTT
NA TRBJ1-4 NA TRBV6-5 CASSYSAEAGNEKLFF TGTGCCAGCAGTTACTCCGCGGAGGCCGGGAATGAAAAACTGTTTTTT
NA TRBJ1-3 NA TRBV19 CASSIRQPSSGNTIYF TGTGCCAGTAGTATCCGACAGCCGAGCTCTGGAAACACCATATATTTT
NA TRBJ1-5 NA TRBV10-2 CASSESRVGLSNQPQHF TGCGCCAGCAGTGAGTCGAGGGTAGGCCTTAGCAATCAGCCCCAGCATTTT
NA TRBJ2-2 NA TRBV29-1 CSVASREYTGELFF TGCAGCGTGGCCTCTCGGGAGTACACCGGGGAGCTGTTTTTT
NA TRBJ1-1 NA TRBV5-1 CASSLGPANTEAFF TGCGCCAGCAGCTTGGGGCCTGCCAACACTGAAGCTTTCTTT
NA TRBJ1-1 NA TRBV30 CAWSTSAVAFF TGTGCCTGGAGTACCTCCGCAGTGGCTTTCTTT
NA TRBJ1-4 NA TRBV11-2 CASSRSQTYPTGNNEKLFF TGTGCCAGCAGCCGATCACAAACTTATCCGACAGGAAATAATGAAAAACTGTTTTTT
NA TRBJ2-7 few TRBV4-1 CASSQVDLVSSYEQYF TGCGCCAGCAGCCAAGTTGATCTAGTTAGCTCCTACGAGCAGTACTTC
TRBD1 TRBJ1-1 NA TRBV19 CASSKPGQGAGNTEAFF TGTGCCAGTAGCAAACCGGGACAGGGGGCAGGAAACACTGAAGCTTTCTTT
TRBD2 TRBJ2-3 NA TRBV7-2 CASRELAGVADTQYF TGTGCCAGCAGAGAACTAGCGGGAGTTGCAGATACGCAGTATTTT
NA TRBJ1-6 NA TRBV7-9 CACGGSAYNSPLHF TGTGCCTGTGGGGGCAGCGCATATAATTCACCCCTCCACTTT
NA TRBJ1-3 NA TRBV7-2 CASSFQSGNTIYF TGTGCCAGCAGCTTCCAATCTGGAAACACCATATATTTT
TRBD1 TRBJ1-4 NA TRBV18 CASSPGQPNEKLFF TGTGCCAGCTCACCGGGACAGCCTAATGAAAAACTGTTTTTT
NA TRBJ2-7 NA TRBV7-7 CASSLKQGYEQYF TGTGCTAGCAGCTTAAAACAGGGCTACGAGCAGTACTTC
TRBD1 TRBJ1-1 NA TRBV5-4 CASSLKQGRNTEAFF TGTGCCAGCAGCTTGAAACAGGGGAGGAACACTGAAGCTTTCTTT
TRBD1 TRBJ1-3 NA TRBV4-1 CASSQADRGDTIYF TGCGCCAGCAGCCAAGCGGACAGGGGGGACACCATATATTTT
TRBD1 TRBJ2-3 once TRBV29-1 CSVLRQGRSTDTQYF TGCAGCGTTCTAAGACAGGGAAGGAGCACAGATACGCAGTATTTT
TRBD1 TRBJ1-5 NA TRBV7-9 CASSLETGAQHF TGTGCCAGCAGCTTAGAGACAGGGGCCCAGCATTTT
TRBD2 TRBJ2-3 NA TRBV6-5 CASSYAGGTDTQYF TGTGCCAGCAGTTACGCGGGGGGCACAGATACGCAGTATTTT
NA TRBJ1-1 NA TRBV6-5 CASSYDSRLNTEAFF TGTGCCAGCAGTTACGATTCTAGGTTGAACACTGAAGCTTTCTTT
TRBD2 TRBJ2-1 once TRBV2 CASSLGGTRDNEQFF TGTGCCAGCAGTCTGGGGGGGACTAGGGACAATGAGCAGTTCTTC